This TCR beta chain originates from a study of T-cell reconstitution after alpha-beta-depleted transplantation in children. In this sample, this clonotype turned up a few times. The CDR3 runs 13 residues. The authors prepared the TCRbeta library with unique molecular identifiers. One entry per CDR3 protein, called by TCRdb with MiXCR from the PCR reads. The sample includes about 540,000 distinct CDR3 sequences, roughly 18% of them seen just once. The sequence derives from a human donor who donated a stem cell graft to a child with acute lymphoblastic leukemia. The genes are TRBV21-1 and TRBJ1-1; the DNA was not used to check the table's D call, TRBD1. TRBV21-1 is an annotated pseudogene. Material: PBMCs from the stem cell graft donor, obtained from the stem cell graft. The CDR3 reads CASSKGRGIKAFF. CDR3 DNA sequence: TGTGCCAGCAGCAAAGGGAGGGGGATTAAAGCTTTCTTT.